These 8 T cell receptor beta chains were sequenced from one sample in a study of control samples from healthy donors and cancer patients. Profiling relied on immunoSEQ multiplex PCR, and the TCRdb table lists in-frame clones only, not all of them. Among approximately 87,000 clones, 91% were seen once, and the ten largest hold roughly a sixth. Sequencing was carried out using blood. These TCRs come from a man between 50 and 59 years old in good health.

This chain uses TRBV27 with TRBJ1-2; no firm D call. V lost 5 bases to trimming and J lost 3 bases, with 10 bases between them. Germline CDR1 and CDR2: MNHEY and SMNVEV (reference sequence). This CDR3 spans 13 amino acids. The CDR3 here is CASSPSAYYGYTF. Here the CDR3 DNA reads TGTGCCAGCAGTCCGTCGGCCTACTATGGCTACACCTTC.

This CDR3 reads CASSIKGAVGELFF. For the CDR3, the DNA is TGTGCCAGTAGTATAAAGGGGGCGGTCGGGGAGCTGTTTTTT. V usage is TRBV19 and J usage is TRBJ2-2; 7 bases are shared with TRBD1. Germline CDR1 is LNHDA and CDR2 is SQIVND (reference sequence). The trim removed 2 bases at V and 7 bases at J, leaving 4 bases unmatched. This CDR3 contains 14 residues.

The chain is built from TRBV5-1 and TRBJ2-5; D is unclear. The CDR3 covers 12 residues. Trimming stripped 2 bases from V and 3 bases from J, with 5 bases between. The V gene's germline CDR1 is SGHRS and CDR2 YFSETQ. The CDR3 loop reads CASSFTEETQYF. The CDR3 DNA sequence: TGCGCCAGCAGCTTTACGGAAGAGACCCAGTACTTC.

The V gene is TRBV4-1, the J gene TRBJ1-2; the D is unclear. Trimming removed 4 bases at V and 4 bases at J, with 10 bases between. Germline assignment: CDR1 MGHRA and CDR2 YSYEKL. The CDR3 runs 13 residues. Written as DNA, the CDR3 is TGCGCCAGCAGCCCAGGCTCTGGCTATGGCTACACCTTC. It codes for CASSPGSGYGYTF.

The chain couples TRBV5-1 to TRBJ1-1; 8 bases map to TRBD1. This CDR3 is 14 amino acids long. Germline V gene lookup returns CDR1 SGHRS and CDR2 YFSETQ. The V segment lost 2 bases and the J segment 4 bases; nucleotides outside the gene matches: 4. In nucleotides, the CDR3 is TGCGCCAGCAGCTTAGGACAGGGAGGCACTGAAGCTTTCTTT. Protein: CASSLGQGGTEAFF.

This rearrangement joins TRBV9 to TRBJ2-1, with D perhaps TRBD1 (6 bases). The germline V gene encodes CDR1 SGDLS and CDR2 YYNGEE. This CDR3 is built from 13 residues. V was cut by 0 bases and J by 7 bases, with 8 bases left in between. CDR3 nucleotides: TGTGCCAGCAGCGTAGTCCAGGGGAATGAGCAGTTCTTC. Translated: CASSVVQGNEQFF.

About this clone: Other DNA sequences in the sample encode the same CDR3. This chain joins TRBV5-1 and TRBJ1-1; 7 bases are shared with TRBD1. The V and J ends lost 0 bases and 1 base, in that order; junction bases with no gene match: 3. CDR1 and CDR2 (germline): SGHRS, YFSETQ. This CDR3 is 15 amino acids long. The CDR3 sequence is CASSLGQGANTEAFF. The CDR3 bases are TGCGCCAGCAGCTTGGGACAGGGTGCGAACACTGAAGCTTTCTTT.

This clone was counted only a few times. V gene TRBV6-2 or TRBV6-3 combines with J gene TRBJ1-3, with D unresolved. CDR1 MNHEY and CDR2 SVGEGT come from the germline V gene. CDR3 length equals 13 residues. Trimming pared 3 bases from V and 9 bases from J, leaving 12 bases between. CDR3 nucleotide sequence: TGTGCCAGCAGTTATTACGGATCGGGCACCATATATTTT. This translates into CASSYYGSGTIYF.